One and the same sample provided the 6 T cell receptor beta chains below, sequenced in a study of OX40 agonist ivuxolimab in advanced cancers. Libraries were prepared by immunoSEQ multiplex PCR; TCRdb keeps only in-frame clonotypes and omits some of them. Seen here are around 69,000 clones, 80% to 90% observed once, and the top ten hold 4%. This specimen was CD4+ or CD8+ T cells sorted from blood, taken in a trial of the OX40 agonist ivuxolimab. All receptors derive from an adult with an advanced solid tumor such as melanoma, head and neck, liver or kidney cancer.

V gene TRBV27 combines with J gene TRBJ1-5; 7 nucleotides line up with TRBD1. The length of the CDR3 is 18 residues. Per the germline V gene, CDR1 is MNHEY and CDR2 is SMNVEV (reference sequence). Trimming took 0 bases from V and 2 from J; bases not matched to a gene: 10. In nucleotides, the CDR3 is TGTGCCAGCAGTTTATCGGCCCGACAGGGCTCGGGCAATCAGCCCCAGCATTTT. It codes for CASSLSARQGSGNQPQHF.

This sequence joins TRBV25-1 and TRBJ2-1; no clear D. The CDR3 consists of 16 residues. V lost 1 base, J lost 2 bases, and 12 bases lay in between. Germline CDR1 MGHDK, CDR2 SYGVNS. The CDR3 protein is CASSESGWATYNEQFF. In DNA, the CDR3 is TGTGCCAGCAGTGAATCGGGTTGGGCCACCTACAATGAGCAGTTCTTC.

The rearrangement uses TRBV30 and TRBJ1-2; 8 nucleotides line up with TRBD1. This CDR3 comprises 13 residues. Losses at the gene ends were 2 bases for V and 5 bases for J; bases not matched to a gene: 4. Germline loops: CDR1 GTSNPN, CDR2 SVGIG (reference sequence). The CDR3 nucleotides read TGTGCCTGGAGTTTACGGACAGGGTATGGCTACACCTTC. The encoded protein is CAWSLRTGYGYTF. The variable domain in full, with the rest retrieved from reference TRBV30 and TRBJ1-2, is SQTIHQWPATLVQPVGSPLSLECTVEGTSNPNLYWYRQAAGRGLQLLFYSVGIGQISSEVPQNLSASRPQDRQFILSSKKLLLSDSGFYLCAWSLRTGYGYTFGSGTRLTVV.

The chain combines TRBV5-6 with TRBJ2-3; 9 nucleotides match TRBD2. The CDR3 runs 14 residues. V shed 0 bases, J shed 10 bases, and the junction held 6 bases outside the gene matches. Germline V CDR1 and CDR2: SGHDT, YYEEEE. CDR3 amino acids: CASSLVPSGNSQYF. The CDR3 nucleotides read TGTGCCAGCAGCTTGGTCCCTAGCGGGAATTCGCAGTATTTT.

In its sample, this clone was seen once. The chain couples TRBV6-5 to TRBJ1-5; D is unresolved. Germline V gene sequence: CDR1 MNHEY, CDR2 SVGAGI. Between the trimmed V and J ends, which lost 2 bases and 6 bases, there was a span of 11 bases. The CDR3 spans 14 residues. The CDR3 region has the DNA TGTGCCAGCAGTTACGGGCGGTTAAGTCAGCCCCAGCATTTT. Amino acids: CASSYGRLSQPQHF.

The chain recombines TRBV6-4 with TRBJ1-6; TRBD1 agrees at 7 bases. Looked up from germline, CDR1 is MRHNA and CDR2 is SNTAGT. The trim removed 8 bases at V and 7 bases at J, leaving 14 bases unmatched. This CDR3 has 16 residues. The CDR3 nucleotides are TGTGCCAGCGTCCTCTGGGGGGGACAGCGAAATTCACCCCTCCACTTT. Protein sequence: CASVLWGGQRNSPLHF.